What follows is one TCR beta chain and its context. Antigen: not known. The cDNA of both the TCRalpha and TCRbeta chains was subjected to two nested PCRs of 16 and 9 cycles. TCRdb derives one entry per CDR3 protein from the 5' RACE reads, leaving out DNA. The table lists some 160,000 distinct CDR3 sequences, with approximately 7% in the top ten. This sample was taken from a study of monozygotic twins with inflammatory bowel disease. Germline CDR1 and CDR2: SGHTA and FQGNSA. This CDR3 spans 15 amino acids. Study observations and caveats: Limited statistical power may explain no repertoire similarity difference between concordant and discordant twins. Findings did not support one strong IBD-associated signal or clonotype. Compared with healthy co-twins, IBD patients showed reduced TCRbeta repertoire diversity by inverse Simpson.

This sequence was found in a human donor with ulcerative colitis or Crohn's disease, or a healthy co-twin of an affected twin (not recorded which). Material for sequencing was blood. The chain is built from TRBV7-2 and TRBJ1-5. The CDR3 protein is CASSLIGLDNQPQHF.